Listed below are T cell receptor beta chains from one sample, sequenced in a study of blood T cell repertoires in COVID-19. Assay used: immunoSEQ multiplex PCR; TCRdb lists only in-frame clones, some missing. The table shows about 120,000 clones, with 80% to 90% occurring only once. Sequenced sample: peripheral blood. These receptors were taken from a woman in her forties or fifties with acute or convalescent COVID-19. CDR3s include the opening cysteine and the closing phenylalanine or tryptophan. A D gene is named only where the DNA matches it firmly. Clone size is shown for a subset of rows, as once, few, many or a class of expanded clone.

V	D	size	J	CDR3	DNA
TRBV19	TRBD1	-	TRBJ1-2	CASSGQGPFYGYTF	TGTGCCAGTAGTGGACAGGGCCCCTTCTATGGCTACACCTTC
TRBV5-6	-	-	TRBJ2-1	CASSLGPGKNEQFF	TGTGCCAGCAGCTTGGGCCCGGGAAAAAATGAGCAGTTCTTC
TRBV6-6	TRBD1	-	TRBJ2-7	CASSQPGGAYEQYF	TGTGCCAGCAGTCAGCCAGGGGGCGCCTACGAGCAGTACTTC
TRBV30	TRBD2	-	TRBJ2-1	CAWSPISGGAMNEQFF	TGTGCCTGGAGTCCCATCAGCGGGGGGGCAATGAATGAGCAGTTCTTC
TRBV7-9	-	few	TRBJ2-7	CASSWAEGPYEQYF	TGTGCCAGCAGCTGGGCGGAGGGACCCTACGAGCAGTACTTC
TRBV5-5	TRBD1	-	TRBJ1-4	CASSAGGHTNEKLFF	TGTGCCAGCAGCGCAGGGGGGCACACTAATGAAAAACTGTTTTTT
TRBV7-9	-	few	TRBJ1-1	CASSRGEGWDTEAFF	TGTGCCAGCAGCCGGGGGGAGGGATGGGACACTGAAGCTTTCTTT
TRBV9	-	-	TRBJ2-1	CASSVGGAPAYNEQFF	TGTGCCAGCAGCGTAGGCGGGGCTCCCGCCTACAATGAGCAGTTCTTC
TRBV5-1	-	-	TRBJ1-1	CASSRTGEGNTEAFF	TGCGCCAGCAGCAGGACGGGCGAGGGGAACACTGAAGCTTTCTTT
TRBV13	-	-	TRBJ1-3	CASSSLEQGGNTIYF	TGTGCCAGCAGCTCCCTCGAGCAGGGCGGAAACACCATATATTTT
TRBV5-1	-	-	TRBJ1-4	CASSLAGGRSNEKLFF	TGCGCCAGCAGCTTGGCCGGGGGACGGAGTAATGAAAAACTGTTTTTT
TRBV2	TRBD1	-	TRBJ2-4	CASSGAGDSIQYF	TGTGCCAGCAGTGGTGCAGGGGACAGCATTCAGTACTTC
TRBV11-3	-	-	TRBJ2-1	CASAKGSRRAYNEQFF	TGTGCCAGCGCTAAGGGGTCCCGGAGGGCCTACAATGAGCAGTTCTTC
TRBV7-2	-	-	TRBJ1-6	CASSLVSYSPLHF	TGTGCCAGCAGCTTAGTGAGCTATTCACCCCTCCACTTT
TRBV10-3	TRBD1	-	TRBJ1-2	CAIRPTLQGGYGYTF	TGTGCCATCAGGCCGACTTTACAGGGGGGCTATGGCTACACCTTC
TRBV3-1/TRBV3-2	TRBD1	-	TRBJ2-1	CASSQRDRGSYNEQFF	TGTGCCAGCAGCCAAAGGGACAGGGGATCCTACAATGAGCAGTTCTTC
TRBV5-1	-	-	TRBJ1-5	CASSFQGGQPQHF	TGCGCCAGCAGCTTTCAGGGTGGCCAGCCCCAGCATTTT
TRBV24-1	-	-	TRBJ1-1	CATSEGTGRYTEAFF	TGTGCCACCAGTGAAGGAACAGGACGTTACACTGAAGCTTTCTTT
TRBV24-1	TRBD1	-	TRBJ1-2	CATSDTRTGGFLGYTF	TGTGCCACCAGTGATACCCGGACAGGGGGATTTCTTGGCTACACCTTC
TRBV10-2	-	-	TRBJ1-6	CASSRSGENSPLHF	TGCGCCAGCAGTCGGTCAGGGGAGAATTCACCCCTCCACTTT
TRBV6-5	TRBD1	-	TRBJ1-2	CASSGQGYGYTF	TGTGCCAGCAGCGGACAGGGGTATGGCTACACCTTC
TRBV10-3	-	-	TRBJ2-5	CAISDGLATGETQYF	TGTGCCATCAGTGACGGCCTAGCTACGGGGGAGACCCAGTACTTC
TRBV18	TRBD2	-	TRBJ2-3	CASSPGAGESDTQYF	TGTGCCAGCTCACCAGGGGCGGGGGAGTCAGATACGCAGTATTTT
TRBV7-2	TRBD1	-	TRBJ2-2	CASSAHRGYTGELFF	TGTGCCAGCAGCGCCCACAGGGGGTACACCGGGGAGCTGTTTTTT
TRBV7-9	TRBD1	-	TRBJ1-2	CASSLLRLDRDNYGYTF	TGTGCCAGCAGCTTATTACGCCTGGACAGGGACAACTATGGCTACACCTTC
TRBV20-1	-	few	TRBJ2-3	CSAGGDTQYF	TGCAGTGCTGGGGGGGATACGCAGTATTTT
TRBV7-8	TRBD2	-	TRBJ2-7	CASSLGAGGGKTYEQYF	TGTGCCAGCAGCTTAGGGGCCGGGGGGGGAAAAACCTACGAGCAGTACTTC
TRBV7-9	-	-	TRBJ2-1	CASSRDFSYNEQFF	TGTGCCAGCTCCCGGGACTTTTCCTACAATGAGCAGTTCTTC
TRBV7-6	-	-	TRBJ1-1	CASSLGWGGQSSEAFF	TGTGCCAGCAGCTTAGGTTGGGGGGGGCAGAGCTCTGAAGCTTTCTTT
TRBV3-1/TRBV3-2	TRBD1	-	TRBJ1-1	CASSAQGARTEAFF	TGTGCCAGCAGCGCACAGGGGGCGCGAACTGAAGCTTTCTTT
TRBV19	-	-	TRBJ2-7	CASSIAGRGYEQYF	TGTGCCAGTAGTATAGCCGGCCGAGGTTACGAGCAGTACTTC
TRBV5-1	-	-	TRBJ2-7	CASSLDGRDYEQYF	TGCGCCAGCAGCTTGGATGGCAGGGACTACGAGCAGTACTTC
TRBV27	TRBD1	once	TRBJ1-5	CASSLGQGYQPQHF	TGTGCCAGCAGCTTGGGACAGGGGTATCAGCCCCAGCATTTT
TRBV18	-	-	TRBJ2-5	CASSEITGQETQYF	TGTGCCAGCTCAGAGATTACAGGGCAAGAGACCCAGTACTTC
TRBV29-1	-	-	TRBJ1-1	CSAWAWNTEAFF	TGCAGCGCATGGGCGTGGAACACTGAAGCTTTCTTT
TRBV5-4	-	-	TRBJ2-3	CASKPGLGTDTQYF	TGTGCCAGCAAACCGGGACTTGGCACAGATACGCAGTATTTT
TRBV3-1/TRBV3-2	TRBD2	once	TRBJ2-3	CASSPGASGGVVTDTQYF	TGTGCCAGCAGTCCAGGGGCTAGCGGGGGTGTGGTAACAGATACGCAGTATTTT
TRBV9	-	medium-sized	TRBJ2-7	CASSVEVIGGEQYF	TGTGCCAGCAGCGTAGAGGTTATCGGGGGCGAGCAGTACTTC
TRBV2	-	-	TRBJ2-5	CASSESGETQYF	TGTGCCAGCAGTGAATCGGGGGAGACCCAGTACTTC
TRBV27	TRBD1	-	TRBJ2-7	CASSLLTGGEQYF	TGTGCCAGCAGTTTACTAACAGGGGGCGAGCAGTACTTC
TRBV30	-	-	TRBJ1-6	CAWRDGNNNSPLHF	TGTGCCTGGAGGGACGGGAATAACAATTCACCCCTCCACTTT
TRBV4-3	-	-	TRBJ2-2	CASSQDGNTGELFF	TGCGCCAGCAGCCAAGACGGGAACACCGGGGAGCTGTTTTTT
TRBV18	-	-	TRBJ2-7	CASSPSGVYEQYF	TGTGCCAGCTCACCGTCAGGGGTTTACGAGCAGTACTTC
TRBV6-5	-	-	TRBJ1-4	CASRRSGGGEKLFF	TGTGCCAGCAGACGGTCGGGGGGGGGAGAAAAACTGTTTTTT
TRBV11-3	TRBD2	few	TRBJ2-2	CASSFRLAGLTGELFF	TGTGCCAGCAGCTTTCGACTAGCGGGACTCACCGGGGAGCTGTTTTTT